This TCR beta chain comes out of a study of T cells in localized non-small cell lung cancer. With respect to this clone: Its antigen is unidentified.

Study observations and caveats: Median detection of top 100 tumor clones in adjacent lung was 57 clones. Elevated circulating T cell density in blood was associated with longer overall survival. There was higher T cell clonality in uninvolved adjacent lung than in tumor, and it was highest there. Without multi-region sequencing, intratumor heterogeneity could not be excluded.

Clones were read by immunoSEQ multiplex PCR, and TCRdb kept only the in-frame ones, dropping some. The repertoire holds 8,500 to 13,000 clones, 40% to 50% seen once, with more than 4% in the top ten. The CDR3 is made up of 15 amino acids. This sequence was found in a woman aged 35 to 70 with stage II squamous cell lung carcinoma. The specimen was lymph node tissue, collected before any cancer treatment. The rearrangement uses TRBV7-5 and TRBJ1-5; the listed D gene, TRBD1, was not tested against the DNA. TRBV7-5 is a pseudogene locus. The CDR3: CASSLVAGGGQPQHF. The CDR3 nucleotides read TGTGCCAGCAGCTTAGTGGCAGGGGGAGGCCAGCCCCAGCATTTT.